The 28 T cell receptor beta chains below all came from one sample that was sequenced in a study of cytomegalovirus exposure and HLA in healthy donors. The PCR employed 60 Vbeta primers together with 13 Jbeta primers. Assay used: immunoSEQ multiplex PCR; TCRdb lists only in-frame clones, some missing. The sample yields over 85,000 clones, 60% to 75% seen once. The sequencing input was PBMCs. The receptors originated from a female donor in good health and CMV-seronegative.

V gene TRBV19 combines with J gene TRBJ1-4, with no clear D. The CDR3 extends over 14 amino acids. Trimming shortened V by 6 bases and J by 6 bases, and 14 bases separated the two germline ends. Per germline, CDR1 LNHDA and CDR2 SQIVND (reference sequence). CDR3 in DNA: TGTGCCAGTAGCCCCTCGGGGAAGGATGAAAAACTGTTTTTT. Translation gives CASSPSGKDEKLFF.

This rearrangement joins TRBV19 to TRBJ1-5; a weak D match, TRBD1 (5 bases). CDR1 is LNHDA, CDR2 SQIVND, per germline (reference sequence). Trimming removed 3 bases at V and 3 bases at J, with 9 bases between. The CDR3 spans 14 residues. The CDR3 sequence: CASSMWGVNQPQHF. In nucleotides, the CDR3 is TGTGCCAGTAGTATGTGGGGGGTCAATCAGCCCCAGCATTTT.

The rearrangement uses TRBV9 and TRBJ1-2; D is undetermined. The CDR3 length is 14 residues. Looked up from germline, CDR1 is SGDLS and CDR2 is YYNGEE. Trimming took off 0 bases at V and 4 bases at J, with 10 bases between the two ends. The CDR3 protein is CASSVDGNSYGYTF. CDR3 coding DNA: TGTGCCAGCAGCGTAGACGGGAATAGCTATGGCTACACCTTC.

The DNA of the CDR3 is TGCGCCAGCAGCGCCTCGGAGGGCTACAATGAGCAGTTCTTC. Translation: CASSASEGYNEQFF. J is TRBJ2-1 and V is TRBV5-1, with TRBD2 as a possible D gene (6 bases). Trimming shortened V by 4 bases and J by 3 bases, and 11 bases separated the two germline ends. CDR1 SGHRS and CDR2 YFSETQ come from the germline V gene. This CDR3 spans 14 amino acids.

This clone was detected a few times. CDR3 DNA: TGTGCCAGCAGTGAAGCCGCCAGGGGCAGGGCTGAAGCTTTCTTT. It translates to CASSEAARGRAEAFF. The chain has TRBV6-1 and TRBJ1-1; D is perhaps TRBD1 (6 bases). The CDR3 totals 15 residues. Germline assignment: CDR1 MNHNS and CDR2 SASEGT. Trimming removed 0 bases from V and 6 bases from J, with 14 bases in between.

The rearrangement uses TRBV28 and TRBJ1-5; D not resolved. Trimming left V 3 bases short and J 3 bases short, with 9 bases between. The CDR3 has 14 residues. CDR1 is MDHEN, CDR2 SYDVKM, per germline. CDR3 nucleotide sequence: TGTGCCAGCAGTTTGCGAGGGTACAATCAGCCCCAGCATTTT. It encodes CASSLRGYNQPQHF.

This clone was counted only a few times. This chain uses TRBV30 with TRBJ1-6; TRBD1 is a possible D gene (6 bases). The CDR3 sequence is 13 residues long. Trimming left V 4 bases short and J 10 bases short, with 14 bases between. The V gene's germline CDR1 is GTSNPN and CDR2 SVGIG (reference sequence). CDR3 amino acids: CAWTEGGLSPLHF. In DNA, the CDR3 is TGTGCCTGGACCGAGGGGGGGCTCTCACCCCTCCACTTT.

This chain uses TRBV7-2 with TRBJ2-5; D perhaps matches TRBD1 (6 bases). Germline CDR1 and CDR2: SGHTA and FQGNSA. Trimming shortened V by 3 bases and J by 2 bases, and 10 bases separated the two germline ends. The CDR3 has 14 residues. CDR3 sequence (DNA): TGTGCCAGCAGCTTCCCGACAGGACAAGAGACCCAGTACTTC. Amino acids: CASSFPTGQETQYF.

The rearrangement uses TRBV7-9 and TRBJ1-1, with D perhaps TRBD1 (6 bases). CDR3 size: 14 residues. Between the trimmed V and J ends, which lost 5 bases and 3 bases, there was a span of 13 bases. Germline-derived CDR1 and CDR2 are SEHNR and FQNEAQ (reference sequence). CDR3 residues: CASSISGVDTEAFF. DNA for the CDR3: TGTGCCAGCAGCATATCAGGGGTAGACACTGAAGCTTTCTTT. Supplemented by reference TRBV7-9 and TRBJ1-1, the full variable domain reads DTGVSQNPRHKITKRGQNVTFRCDPISEHNRLYWYRQTLGQGPEFLTYFQNEAQLEKSRLLSDRFSAERPKGSFSTLEIQRTEQGDSAMYLCASSISGVDTEAFFGQGTRLTVV.

The chain has TRBV7-8 and TRBJ2-7, with TRBD1 matching 8 bases. The V gene end was trimmed by 5 bases and the J gene end by 3 bases; junction bases not matched to a gene: 12. CDR3 length: 16 amino acids. Germline V gene lookup returns CDR1 SGHVS and CDR2 FQNEAQ. The CDR3 loop reads CASSGFLQGENYEQYF. DNA for the CDR3: TGTGCCAGCAGCGGATTCCTACAGGGGGAAAACTACGAGCAGTACTTC.

The chain is built from TRBV6-6 and TRBJ2-5, with 10 bases aligning to TRBD2. TRBJ2-7 explains the end of the DNA better; the J call may be wrong. The CDR3 sequence is 15 residues long. Germline CDR1 is MNHNY and CDR2 is SVGAGI (reference sequence). The CDR3 spells CASSRILAGLDEQYF. CDR3 nucleotide sequence: TGTGCCAGCAGCCGTATACTAGCGGGGCTGGACGAGCAGTACTTC.

The chain has TRBV6-1 and TRBJ1-5; D is possibly TRBD1 (6 bases). V was clipped by 5 bases and J by 6 bases, with 14 bases between them. Per the germline V gene, CDR1 is MNHNS and CDR2 is SASEGT. There are 14 residues in the CDR3. Here the CDR3 reads CASSMRGFGQPQHF. The CDR3 bases are TGTGCCAGCAGTATGAGGGGGTTCGGTCAGCCCCAGCATTTT.

The genes are TRBV2 and TRBJ1-1; weak D call: TRBD1 (6 bases). Trimming left V 7 bases short and J 7 bases short, with 16 bases between. Germline CDR1 reads SNHLY; CDR2 reads FYNNEI. The length of the CDR3 is 13 residues. The CDR3 sequence: CASNPNQGLEAFF. DNA of the CDR3: TGTGCCAGCAACCCCAACCAGGGGCTTGAAGCTTTCTTT.

The J gene is TRBJ1-1, the V gene TRBV2; D is ambiguous. The length of the CDR3 is 11 residues. Between the trimmed V and J ends, which lost 6 bases and 2 bases, there was a span of 4 bases. The germline gives CDR1 SNHLY, CDR2 FYNNEI. CDR3 nucleotides: TGTGCCAGCAGCGTAAACACTGAAGCTTTCTTT. Its protein product is CASSVNTEAFF.

This chain uses TRBV5-5 with TRBJ2-5, with a weak D call TRBD1 (6 bases). Trimming took 4 bases from V and 2 from J, leaving 12 bases between them. The CDR3 runs 14 residues. The germline V gene encodes CDR1 SGHKS and CDR2 YYEKEE (reference sequence). CDR3 amino acids: CASSDTGIQETQYF. Here the CDR3 DNA reads TGTGCCAGCAGCGATACAGGGATTCAAGAGACCCAGTACTTC.

This chain connects TRBV9 to TRBJ2-3; D possibly corresponds to TRBD2 (6 bases). Trimming removed 3 bases from V and 0 bases from J, with 17 bases in between. The length of the CDR3 is 17 residues. Per the germline V gene, CDR1 is SGDLS and CDR2 is YYNGEE. CDR3 in amino acids: CASSAPVGSASTDTQYF. CDR3 DNA: TGTGCCAGCAGCGCCCCCGTCGGGAGCGCTAGCACAGATACGCAGTATTTT.

The chain is built from TRBV5-6 and TRBJ2-3; D might be TRBD1 (5 bases). This CDR3 has 16 residues. The ends were cut back, 0 bases at V and 1 base at J, with 12 bases in the middle. Per the germline V gene, CDR1 is SGHDT and CDR2 is YYEEEE. CDR3 region: CASSLARQGRTDTQYF. The CDR3 region has the DNA TGTGCCAGCAGCTTGGCCCGGCAGGGTCGCACAGATACGCAGTATTTT.

There are a few counts of this clone. J is TRBJ2-7 and V is TRBV21-1; no check of the table's D call, TRBD2, against the DNA was made. TRBV21-1 represents a pseudogene. This CDR3 region has 12 residues. CDR3 coding DNA: TGTGCCAGCAGCAAAGCGGGGGGCGAGCAGTACTTC. This sequence encodes CASSKAGGEQYF.

The rearrangement uses TRBV5-6 and TRBJ1-2; 7 positions match TRBD1. With V trimmed by 1 base and J by 8 bases, 2 bases remained unmatched. The CDR3 is 12 amino acids. From germline, CDR1 is SGHDT and CDR2 YYEEEE. The DNA of the CDR3 is TGTGCCAGCAGCTTGACAGGGGTAGGCTACACCTTC. It yields the protein CASSLTGVGYTF.

The chain couples TRBV6-6 to TRBJ1-2; D perhaps matches TRBD1 (6 bases). Looked up from germline, CDR1 is MNHNY and CDR2 is SVGAGI (reference sequence). The CDR3 is made up of 12 amino acids. V lost 6 bases to trimming and J lost 6 bases, with 11 bases between them. CDR3 residues: CASRHYRDGYTF. The CDR3 coding sequence is TGTGCCAGCAGACACTACAGGGATGGCTACACCTTC.

There are a few counts of this clone. This chain links TRBV29-1 with TRBJ1-2, with D maybe TRBD1 (5 bases). The CDR3 is made up of 12 amino acids. Trimming took 4 bases from V and 7 from J, leaving 13 bases between them. The germline gives CDR1 SQVTM, CDR2 ANQGSEA. The CDR3 reads CSVVHVDTGYTF. The CDR3 DNA reads TGCAGCGTTGTTCATGTGGACACTGGCTACACCTTC.

The chain has TRBV27 and TRBJ2-2; TRBD2 agrees at 13 bases. Trimming at V came to 6 bases and at J to 4 bases, leaving 8 bases not matched to a gene. The CDR3 spans 17 residues. The germline V gene encodes CDR1 MNHEY and CDR2 SMNVEV (reference sequence). In nucleotides, the CDR3 is TGTGCCAGCAGCCTCGGACTAGCGGGAGTCCCCACCGGGGAGCTGTTTTTT. Amino acid sequence: CASSLGLAGVPTGELFF.

A note on this clone: Germline and junction disagree at one end, which may indicate a read error. This sequence joins TRBV7-8 and TRBJ2-1; TRBD2 might be the D (7 bases). This CDR3 has 13 amino acids. CDR1 and CDR2 from the germline V gene are SGHVS and FQNEAQ. The CDR3 DNA sequence: TGTGCCAGCAGCTTACTGTCGGGGGGCAGGGTCCTCTTC. Its protein product is CASSLLSGGRVLF. The variable domain in full, with the rest retrieved from reference TRBV7-8 and TRBJ2-1, is GAGVSQSPRYKVAKRGQDVALRCDPISGHVSLFWYQQALGQGPEFLTYFQNEAQLDKSGLPSDRFFAERPEGSVSTLKIQRTQQEDSAVYLCASSLLSGGRVLFGPGTRLTVL.

This rearrangement joins TRBV11-2 to TRBJ1-1; possibly TRBD1 for D (6 bases). With 8 bases removed from V and 1 base from J, the gap between germline ends came to 11 bases. The CDR3 extends over 13 amino acids. Germline-derived CDR1 and CDR2 are SGHAT and FQNNGV. The CDR3 is CASQIQGNTEAFF. The CDR3 DNA reads TGTGCCAGCCAAATACAGGGGAACACTGAAGCTTTCTTT.

The V call is TRBV28, the J call TRBJ2-1; 11 bases agree with TRBD2. V gave up 0 bases and J gave up 10 bases; unmatched junction bases: 11. Germline V lookup: CDR1 MDHEN, CDR2 SYDVKM. CDR3 length: 17 amino acids. CDR3 amino acids: CASSLWGSGRGEGEQFF. CDR3 coding DNA: TGTGCCAGCAGTTTATGGGGTAGCGGGAGGGGAGAAGGGGAGCAGTTCTTC.

This clone was observed a handful of times. The chain combines TRBV7-9 with TRBJ1-5, with 7 bases fitting TRBD1. V was pared by 5 bases and J by 5 bases, with 3 bases of the junction left unmatched. The CDR3 length is 13 residues. In germline, CDR1 is SEHNR, CDR2 FQNEAQ (reference sequence). DNA for the CDR3: TGTGCCAGCAGCCTAACAGGGGATCAGCCCCAGCATTTT. Its protein is CASSLTGDQPQHF.

Only one count was recorded for this clone. The V gene is TRBV29-1, the J gene TRBJ2-6; no reliable D call. V gave up 6 bases and J gave up 0 bases, with 6 bases separating them. Germline CDR1 SQVTM, CDR2 ANQGSEA. The length of the CDR3 is 13 residues. CDR3 amino acids: CSVGSSGANVLTF. The CDR3 DNA reads as TGCAGCGTGGGCAGCTCTGGGGCCAACGTCCTGACTTTC.

About this clone itself: A read error may produce the germline difference seen at one junction end. V and J are TRBV7-9 and TRBJ1-2, with 10 nucleotides matching TRBD1. The length of the CDR3 is 15 residues. Germline CDR1 SEHNR, CDR2 FQNEAQ (reference sequence). CDR3 coding DNA: TGTTCCAGCAGCAAAGGACAGGGGGGTGACTATGGCTACACCTTC. Its translation is CSSSKGQGGDYGYTF.